These T cell receptor beta chains were read from a single sample in a study of control samples from healthy donors and cancer patients. Sequenced by immunoSEQ multiplex PCR; TCRdb stores in-frame clones only, minus some. The sample gives about 61,000 clones, about 90% of which show up once; approximately 5.9% is in the top ten. The specimen sequenced was PBMCs. The receptors originated from a man aged 60 to 69 with colorectal cancer. Both conserved end residues are part of each CDR3. A row's size may be missing; if present it is once, few, many or a size class.

v_gene	j_gene	abundance	CDR3aa
TRBV2	TRBJ1-4	few	CASLSQGGGTNEKLFF
TRBV19	TRBJ2-6	-	CASSNPTGEANVLTF
TRBV6-6	TRBJ1-1	-	CASSGQKNTEAFF
TRBV10-1	TRBJ2-2	-	CASSVSANTGELFF
TRBV27	TRBJ1-5	-	CASSRTVSNQPQHF
TRBV3-1/TRBV3-2	TRBJ2-5	-	CASSQVSGSGGWRETQYF
TRBV18	TRBJ1-3	-	CASSLQGVRNTIYF
TRBV7-9	TRBJ1-2	-	CASSLAVGGPLGGYTF
TRBV3-1/TRBV3-2	TRBJ1-6	-	CASSQDPGSPLHF
TRBV6-4	TRBJ2-2	-	CASSDGGDTGELFF
TRBV7-2	TRBJ2-1	-	CASRLAGDEQFF